Following are 10 T cell receptor beta chains from one sample sequenced in a study of T cell repertoires in cytomegalovirus infection. MiXCR was run by TCRdb on the reads, yielding one entry per CDR3 protein. The top ten clones hold 34% of a sample with about 130,000 distinct CDR3 sequences, under 30% of them seen once. Their recognized antigens are unknown. The sequencing sample was made of PBMCs, sequenced either directly or after in vitro stimulation (not recorded which). These receptors were taken from a human donor in good health (CMV status not recorded). Some clones in this sample may be carry-over from other donors' samples.

This clonotype was found many times. The DNA for the CDR3 is TGTGCCAGCAGCTTAGATTTGTTTGTCGGCATTCAGTACTTC. Protein: CASSLDLFVGIQYF. The chain carries TRBV7-8 and TRBJ2-4; the D is unclear. CDR1 is SGHVS and CDR2 is FQNEAQ in the germline V gene. The CDR3 is made up of 14 amino acids. V was clipped by 1 base and J by 9 bases, with 13 bases between them.

A few counts support this clonotype. The genes are TRBV7-2 and TRBJ2-5, with 10 bases fitting TRBD2. The trim removed 6 bases at V and 4 bases at J, leaving 5 bases unmatched. The germline CDR1 and CDR2 sequences are SGHTA and FQGNSA. CDR3 length: 14 residues. The CDR3 DNA sequence: TGTGCCAGCAGAGGAGCGGGGGGGAGAGAGACCCAGTACTTC. Translating it yields CASRGAGGRETQYF.

This clonotype was picked up many times. The genes are TRBV7-6 and TRBJ2-1, with TRBD2 identical over 14 bases. V lost 5 bases to trimming and J lost 6 bases; unmatched junction nucleotides: 9. Germline lookup yields CDR1 SGHVS and CDR2 FNYEAQ. This CDR3 has 17 amino acids. The chain's CDR3 is CASSQGRGTSGSNEQFF. CDR3 DNA sequence: TGTGCCAGCAGCCAGGGGCGGGGGACTAGCGGGAGCAATGAGCAGTTCTTC.

This clonotype was seen a handful of times. The genes are TRBV6-1 and TRBJ2-1; 11 nucleotides align to TRBD2. The CDR3 contains 18 residues. With 5 bases clipped from V and 7 bases from J, the junction kept 16 bases outside the gene matches. Germline-derived CDR1 and CDR2 are MNHNS and SASEGT. Here the CDR3 reads CASSQLQGASGRWNEQFF. CDR3 DNA: TGTGCCAGCAGTCAACTACAGGGTGCTAGCGGGAGGTGGAATGAGCAGTTCTTC.

The count of this clonotype is one. This chain uses TRBV7-1 with TRBJ2-2, with D possibly being TRBD2 (5 bases). TRBV7-1 is an ORF for which the function is uncertain. There are 17 residues in the CDR3. Between the trimmed V and J ends, which lost 7 bases and 5 bases, there was a span of 23 bases. CDR3 nucleotide sequence: TGTGCCAGCAATGTAAGATCCCGGGAACGGGAAACCGGGGAGCTGTTTTTT. It codes for CASNVRSRERETGELFF.

CDR3 sequence reads: CASSSQGHEQYF. The CDR3 DNA is TGTGCCAGCAGTTCACAGGGGCACGAGCAGTACTTC. J is TRBJ2-7 and V is TRBV12-3 or TRBV12-4; 7 nucleotides match TRBD1. V lost 4 bases and J lost 5; bases outside the gene matches: 2. The length of the CDR3 is 12 residues.

J is TRBJ1-1 and V is TRBV6-1; possibly TRBD1 for D (5 bases). Deletions cut 7 bases from V and 2 bases from J, with 20 bases between. CDR1 is MNHNS and CDR2 is SASEGT in the germline V gene. This CDR3 has 16 amino acids. The CDR3: CASILPRGNFNTEAFF. DNA of the CDR3: TGTGCCAGCATTCTTCCCCGGGGCAATTTTAACACTGAAGCTTTCTTT.

This clonotype was seen ten or more times. The chain carries TRBV7-2 and TRBJ2-3, with 14 bases aligning to TRBD2. The CDR3 runs to 16 residues. With V trimmed by 5 bases and J by 1 base, 2 bases remained unmatched. Germline CDR1 SGHTA, CDR2 FQGNSA. CDR3 region: CASSPGLAGGTDTQYF. The CDR3 nucleotides read TGTGCCAGCAGCCCGGGACTAGCGGGAGGCACAGATACGCAGTATTTT.

A few counts support this clonotype. The V gene is TRBV7-2, the J gene TRBJ2-3, with D possibly being TRBD1 or TRBD2 (5 bases each). There are 14 residues in the CDR3. CDR1 and CDR2 from the germline V gene are SGHTA and FQGNSA. The V and J ends lost 1 base and 9 bases respectively, with 14 bases between them. The CDR3 DNA reads TGTGCCAGCAGCTTAGGTCAGGGAGCGGACACGCAGTATTTT. Encoded protein: CASSLGQGADTQYF.

The CDR3 loop is CASSSPRAGGETQYF. The CDR3 DNA sequence: TGTGCCAGCAGCTCCCCCCGCGCGGGAGGAGAGACCCAGTACTTC. This chain connects TRBV11-2 to TRBJ2-5; TRBD2 matches 8 bases. Per germline, CDR1 SGHAT and CDR2 FQNNGV. V was pared by 4 bases and J by 4 bases, with 8 bases of the junction left unmatched. The CDR3 spans 15 residues.